The clone carrying this T cell receptor beta chain was detected many times. Antigen: not known. This sample is part of a study of neurological immune-mediated disorders. Study-level points and caveats: None of the CDR3 amino acid sequences of expanded clones recurred across subjects, suggesting private repertoires in all groups.

The cDNA was synthesized by means of template-switch 5'RACE, which was carried out with 10-nucleotide random UMIs. Via MiXCR, TCRdb re-called the 5' RACE reads, giving one row per CDR3 protein. The sample comprises more than 70,000 distinct CDR3 sequences, about 9.3% of which are singletons, and about 1.7% rests with the top ten. From 2 million PBMCs stored at -80 C, the unsorted libraries were generated. Germline V gene sequence: CDR1 SGHDT, CDR2 YYEEEE. The CDR3 is 13 amino acids. V was pared by 4 bases and J by 5 bases, with 5 bases of the junction left unmatched. This chain links TRBV5-6 with TRBJ2-7; 8 bases match TRBD1. The sequenced sample was PBMCs. This receptor was identified in a man aged 35-49 years in good health. In nucleotides, the CDR3 is TGTGCCAGCAGCCCAGGGGGCTACGACGAGCAGTACTTC. As protein: CASSPGGYDEQYF.